Following are 8 T cell receptor beta chains from one sample sequenced in a study of blood T cell repertoires in COVID-19. Here immunoSEQ multiplex PCR was the method, and the copy in TCRdb shows in-frame clones only, minus some. The profile shows tens of thousands of clones, more than 85% of them singletons. Material: peripheral blood. The source is a human donor with active COVID-19. The donor label of this sample is uncertain.

The chain joins TRBV4-1 to TRBJ1-6; 8 bases agree with TRBD1. Germline CDR1 and CDR2: MGHRA and YSYEKL. The V gene end was trimmed by 3 bases and the J gene end by 11 bases; junction bases not matched to a gene: 3. The CDR3 spans 13 residues. The CDR3 bases are TGCGCCAGCAGCCAGGGACAGGAGGCACCCCTCCACTTT. Translated: CASSQGQEAPLHF.

V and J are TRBV5-6 and TRBJ2-4, with no clear D. This CDR3 contains 17 residues. Looked up from germline, CDR1 is SGHDT and CDR2 is YYEEEE. V was pared by 5 bases and J by 1 base, with 19 bases between. The CDR3 sequence: CASSFLDGQGAKNIQYF. The CDR3 DNA sequence: TGTGCCAGCAGTTTCCTCGATGGGCAAGGTGCCAAAAACATTCAGTACTTC.

This chain connects TRBV13 to TRBJ1-1, with no clear D. The CDR3 runs 16 residues. The ends were cut back, 2 bases at V and 0 bases at J, with 13 bases in the middle. Germline-derived CDR1 and CDR2 are PRHDT and FYEKMQ (reference sequence). The CDR3 region has the DNA TGTGCCAGCAGCTTATATCCACCGAGGGTGAACACTGAAGCTTTCTTT. This sequence encodes CASSLYPPRVNTEAFF.

The chain joins TRBV25-1 to TRBJ2-3; D gene unclear. This CDR3 has 12 amino acids. V gave up 3 bases and J gave up 6 bases, with 7 bases separating them. Germline values: CDR1 MGHDK, CDR2 SYGVNS. CDR3 bases: TGTGCCAGCAGTGAGCCTGGCGATACGCAGTATTTT. It codes for CASSEPGDTQYF. Filled out from reference TRBV25-1 and TRBJ2-3, the complete variable domain reads EADIYQTPRYLVIGTGKKITLECSQTMGHDKMYWYQQDPGMELHLIHYSYGVNSTEKGDLSSESTVSRIRTEHFPLTLESARPSHTSQYLCASSEPGDTQYFGPGTRLTVL.

The chain recombines TRBV12-3 or TRBV12-4 with TRBJ2-5; tentative D call: TRBD2 (5 bases). The CDR3 has 12 residues. Trimming stripped 7 bases from V and 3 bases from J, with 9 bases between. In DNA form, the CDR3 reads TGTGCCAGCACCACTAGAAAAGAGACCCAGTACTTC. Encoded protein: CASTTRKETQYF.

This clone showed up just a few times. The chain joins TRBV28 to TRBJ2-1; the match to TRBD1 covers 9 bases. CDR1 MDHEN and CDR2 SYDVKM come from the germline V gene. The V gene end was trimmed by 6 bases and the J gene end by 7 bases; junction bases not matched to a gene: 13. The CDR3 is 16 amino acids. The CDR3 DNA sequence: TGTGCCAGCAGGGACTCGGGACAGGGAACGAGAAATGAGCAGTTCTTC. Its protein is CASRDSGQGTRNEQFF.

This sequence joins TRBV9 and TRBJ1-6; D is undetermined. Germline V gene sequence: CDR1 SGDLS, CDR2 YYNGEE. The V gene lost 0 bases and the J gene lost 5 bases, with 15 bases spanning the gap. The CDR3 length is 17 residues. The CDR3 bases are TGTGCCAGCAGCGTAGAGAGCCGGACTGAGCATAATTCACCCCTCCACTTT. Amino acids: CASSVESRTEHNSPLHF.

This chain connects TRBV23-1 to TRBJ1-5, with D perhaps TRBD1 (6 bases). TRBV23-1 is known as an ORF, though its function is uncertain. V was pared by 8 bases and J by 7 bases, with 15 bases between. This CDR3 region has 13 residues. The CDR3 protein is CASVRGAKQPQHF. DNA for the CDR3: TGCGCCAGCGTTCGGGGGGCGAAGCAGCCCCAGCATTTT.